This T cell receptor beta chain was recovered during a study of blood T cell repertoires in COVID-19 (TCRdb year 2020). Context from the whole study: Samples from collaborators originated in the United States, Italy and Spain and spanned both the acute and convalescent phases of COVID-19. The repertoires were released in a freely available public database intended as a resource for research on the immune response to SARS-CoV-2. Nearly every sample came with metadata listing a de-identified subject ID, COVID-19 status, age in years and sex. Where available, HLA class I and class II types were taken from metadata supplied by the sample provider and were not determined by assay-based typing. Samples were obtained from the ongoing ImmuneRACE study (first 160 participants) and from 1,000 to 1,500 subjects provided by 6 global collaborators. Deeply sampled blood TCRbeta repertoires from subjects exposed to, actively infected with, or recovered from COVID-19 were included in the dataset. The prospective study material was composed of cDNA or gDNA derived from T cells, B-cell-depleted T cells, or PBMCs. Summary of the overall study and its limitations: Clinical and demographic metadata were provided uncurated, with the amount varying by source and participant.

Participants in the prospective study were aged roughly 18 to 90 years, lived in 24 United States geographic areas, and enrolled through a virtual design. To assign participants to cohorts, the prospective study relied on clinical history that participants themselves reported in a screening survey and a study questionnaire. Each participant in the prospective study had whole blood, serum and a nasopharyngeal or oropharyngeal swab collected by mobile phlebotomists. Additional blood draws and questionnaires over an approximately two-month period could optionally be provided by prospective study participants. Before DNA extraction, blood samples from the prospective study were shipped at room temperature or frozen. Germline trimming amounts to 8 bases on V and 2 bases on J, with 12 as the count of junction bases outside the gene matches. Counted from cysteine to phenylalanine, this CDR3 has 16 amino acids. The entry retains the CDR3 DNA only, 48 bases that are in frame from base 1. As encoded in the germline V gene, CDR1 is MDHEN while CDR2 is SYDVKM.

In regard to this clone: This receptor's antigen is unknown. No clone much larger than this one lies a single base away; base qualities are absent.

TCRbeta CDR3 regions were amplified from genomic DNA by means of the immunoSEQ Assay, a bias-controlled multiplex PCR. The authors processed their data as follows. The number of nucleated cells in each sample was estimated by amplification of reference gene primers within the assay. Sequence reads were collapsed and filtered to measure the absolute abundance of every unique TCRbeta CDR3 rearrangement. For each sample, productive Simpson clonality was calculated as the square root of Simpson's diversity index across productive rearrangements. TCRdb stores this immuneACCESS table with in-frame sequences only. Part of the clones is absent; in the studies checked, under half of the shortfall reflects unresolved V genes, and no reason is known for the rest. V and J calls and clone size are given by that table; D and trimming were obtained from the DNA. The sample table lists under 250,000 clones, 65% to 90% of them with a count of one. Around 9% of the sample goes to the ten largest clones.

The V gene is TRBV28 and the J gene is TRBJ1-1; TRBD1 lines up with 9 middle nucleotides. What was sequenced was PBMCs or T cells enriched from blood (not recorded which). The sequence was obtained from a woman between 45 and 60 years old with acute COVID-19. The CDR3: CASGPTWGQGNTEAFF. DNA sequence: TGTGCCAGCGGTCCCACGTGGGGACAGGGAAACACTGAAGCTTTCTTT. The variable domain in full, with residues beyond the CDR3 obtained from the reference TRBV28 and TRBJ1-1 genes, is DVKVTQSSRYLVKRTGEKVFLECVQDMDHENMFWYRQDPGLGLRLIYFSYDVKMKEKGDIPEGYSVSREKKERFSLILESASTNQTSMYLCASGPTWGQGNTEAFFGQGTRLTVV.